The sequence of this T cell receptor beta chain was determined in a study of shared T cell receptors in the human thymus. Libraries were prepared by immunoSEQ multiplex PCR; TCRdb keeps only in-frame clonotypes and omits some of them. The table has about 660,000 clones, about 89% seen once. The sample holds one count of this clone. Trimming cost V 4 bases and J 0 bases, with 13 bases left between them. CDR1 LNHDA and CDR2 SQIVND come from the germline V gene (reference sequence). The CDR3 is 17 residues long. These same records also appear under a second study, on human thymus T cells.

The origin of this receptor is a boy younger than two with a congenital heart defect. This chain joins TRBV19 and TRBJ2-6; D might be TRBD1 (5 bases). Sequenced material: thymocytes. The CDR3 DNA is TGTGCCAGTAGTACGACAGTTACTATCTCTGGGGCCAACGTCCTGACTTTC. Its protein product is CASSTTVTISGANVLTF.